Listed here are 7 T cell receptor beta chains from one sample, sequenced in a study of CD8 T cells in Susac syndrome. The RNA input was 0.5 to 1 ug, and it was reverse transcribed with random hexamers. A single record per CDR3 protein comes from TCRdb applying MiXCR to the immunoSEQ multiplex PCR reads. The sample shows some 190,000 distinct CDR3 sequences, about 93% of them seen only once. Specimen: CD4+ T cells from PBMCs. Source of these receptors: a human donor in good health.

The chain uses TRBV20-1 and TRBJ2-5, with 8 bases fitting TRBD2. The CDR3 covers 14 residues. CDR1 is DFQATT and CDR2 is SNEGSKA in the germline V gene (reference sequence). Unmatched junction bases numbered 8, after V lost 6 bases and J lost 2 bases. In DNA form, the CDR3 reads TGCAGTGCCATCCCCCCGGGGGGGCAAGAGACCCAGTACTTC. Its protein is CSAIPPGGQETQYF.

CDR3 sequence reads: CATSVGGAGANVLTF. CDR3 DNA sequence: TGTGCCACCAGTGTGGGGGGCGCTGGGGCCAACGTCCTGACTTTC. The chain recombines TRBV24-1 with TRBJ2-6, with D tentatively TRBD1 or TRBD2 (6 bases each). The CDR3 contains 15 residues. Trimming shortened V by 5 bases and J by 2 bases, and 9 bases separated the two germline ends. Germline lookup yields CDR1 KGHDR and CDR2 SFDVKD.

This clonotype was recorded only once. The CDR3 region has the DNA TGTGCCAGCACCCGCTCTGGGGCCAACGTCCTGACTTTC. Its protein product is CASTRSGANVLTF. The rearrangement uses TRBV27 and TRBJ2-6, with D hard to call. Germline values: CDR1 MNHEY, CDR2 SMNVEV (reference sequence). The V gene lost 7 bases and the J gene lost 0 bases, with 4 bases spanning the gap. The CDR3 consists of 13 residues.

Written as DNA, the CDR3 is TGCAGTGCTACCCTGACCGGAAAGAGGGAGACCCAGTACTTC. This translates into CSATLTGKRETQYF. The chain uses TRBV20-1 and TRBJ2-5; D call uncertain. Trimming took 4 bases from V and 5 from J, leaving 17 bases between them. The germline V gene has CDR1 DFQATT and CDR2 SNEGSKA (reference sequence). This CDR3 is 14 amino acids long.

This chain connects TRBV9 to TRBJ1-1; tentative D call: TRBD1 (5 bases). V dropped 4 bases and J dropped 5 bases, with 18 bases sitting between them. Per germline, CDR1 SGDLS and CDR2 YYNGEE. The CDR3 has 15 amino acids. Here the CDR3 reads CASSPRERGRTEAFF. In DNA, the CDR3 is TGTGCCAGCAGCCCCCGGGAGAGGGGTCGTACTGAAGCTTTCTTT.

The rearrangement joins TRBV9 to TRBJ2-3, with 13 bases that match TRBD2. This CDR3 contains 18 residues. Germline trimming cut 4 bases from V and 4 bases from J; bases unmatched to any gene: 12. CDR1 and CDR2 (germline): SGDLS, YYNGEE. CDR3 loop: CASSPRPWTSGGADTQYF. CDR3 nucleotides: TGTGCCAGCAGCCCCCGACCCTGGACTAGCGGGGGAGCAGATACGCAGTATTTT.

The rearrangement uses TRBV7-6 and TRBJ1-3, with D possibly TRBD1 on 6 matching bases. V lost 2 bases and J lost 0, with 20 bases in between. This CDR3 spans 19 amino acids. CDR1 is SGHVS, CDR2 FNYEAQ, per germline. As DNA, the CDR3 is TGTGCCAGCAGCTTATTCGTAGGTGGGGGCGCCGTCTCTGGAAACACCATATATTTT. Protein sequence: CASSLFVGGGAVSGNTIYF.